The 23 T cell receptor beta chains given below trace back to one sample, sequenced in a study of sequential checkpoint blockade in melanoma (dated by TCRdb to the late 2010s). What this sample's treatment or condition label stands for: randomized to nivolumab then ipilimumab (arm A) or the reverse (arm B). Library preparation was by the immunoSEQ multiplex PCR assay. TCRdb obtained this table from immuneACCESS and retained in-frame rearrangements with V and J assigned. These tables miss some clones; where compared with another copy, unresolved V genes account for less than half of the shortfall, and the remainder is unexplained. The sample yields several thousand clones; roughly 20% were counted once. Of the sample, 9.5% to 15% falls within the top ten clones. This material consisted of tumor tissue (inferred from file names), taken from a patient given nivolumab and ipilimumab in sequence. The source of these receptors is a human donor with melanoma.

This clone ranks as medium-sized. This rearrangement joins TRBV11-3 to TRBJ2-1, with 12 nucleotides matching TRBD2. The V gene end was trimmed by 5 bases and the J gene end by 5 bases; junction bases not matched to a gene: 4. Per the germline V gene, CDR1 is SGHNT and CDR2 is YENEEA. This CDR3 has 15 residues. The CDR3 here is CASSGRLAGDNEQFF. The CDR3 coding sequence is TGTGCCAGCAGCGGAAGACTAGCGGGGGACAATGAGCAGTTCTTC.

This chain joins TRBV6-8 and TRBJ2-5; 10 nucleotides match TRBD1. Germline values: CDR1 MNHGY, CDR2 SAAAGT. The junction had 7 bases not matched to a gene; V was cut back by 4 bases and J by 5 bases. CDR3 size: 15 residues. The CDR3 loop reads CASSSGTGAGETQYF. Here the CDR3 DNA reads TGTGCCAGCAGTTCCGGGACAGGGGCCGGGGAGACCCAGTACTTC.

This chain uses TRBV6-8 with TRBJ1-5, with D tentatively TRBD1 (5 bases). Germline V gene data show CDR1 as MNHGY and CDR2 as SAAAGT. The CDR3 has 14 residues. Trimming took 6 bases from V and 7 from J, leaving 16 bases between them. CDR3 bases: TGTGCCAGCAGGAGGGGATGGGGCGGACAGCCCCAGCATTTT. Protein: CASRRGWGGQPQHF.

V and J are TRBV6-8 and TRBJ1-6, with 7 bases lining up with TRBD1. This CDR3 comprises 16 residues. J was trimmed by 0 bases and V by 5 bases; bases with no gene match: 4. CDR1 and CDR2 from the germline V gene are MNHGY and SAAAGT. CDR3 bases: TGTGCCAGCAGTATACAGGGGAGCTCCTATAATTCACCCCTCCACTTT. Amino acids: CASSIQGSSYNSPLHF.

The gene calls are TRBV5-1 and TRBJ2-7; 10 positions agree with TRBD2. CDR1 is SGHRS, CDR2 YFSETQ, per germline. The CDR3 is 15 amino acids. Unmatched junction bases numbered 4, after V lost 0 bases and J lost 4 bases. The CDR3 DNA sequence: TGCGCCAGCAGCTTGGTACTAGCGGGGCGGTACGAGCAGTACTTC. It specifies CASSLVLAGRYEQYF.

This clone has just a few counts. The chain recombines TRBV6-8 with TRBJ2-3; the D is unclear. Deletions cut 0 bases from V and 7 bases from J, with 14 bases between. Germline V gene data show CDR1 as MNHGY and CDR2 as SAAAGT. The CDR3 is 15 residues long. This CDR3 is CASSYSLARTNTQYF. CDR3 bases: TGTGCCAGCAGTTACTCGCTGGCACGCACGAATACGCAGTATTTT.

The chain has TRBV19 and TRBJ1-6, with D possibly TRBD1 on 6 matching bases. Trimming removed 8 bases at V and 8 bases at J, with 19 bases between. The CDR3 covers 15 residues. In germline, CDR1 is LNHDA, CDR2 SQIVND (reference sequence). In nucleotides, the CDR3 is TGTGCCAGTTCCCCCCTCCTCAGGGGACATTCACCCCTCCACTTT. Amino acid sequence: CASSPLLRGHSPLHF. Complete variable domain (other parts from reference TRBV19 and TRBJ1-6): DGGITQSPKYLFRKEGQNVTLSCEQNLNHDAMYWYRQDPGQGLRLIYYSQIVNDFQKGDIAEGYSVSREKKESFPLTVTSAQKNPTAFYLCASSPLLRGHSPLHFGNGTRLTVT.

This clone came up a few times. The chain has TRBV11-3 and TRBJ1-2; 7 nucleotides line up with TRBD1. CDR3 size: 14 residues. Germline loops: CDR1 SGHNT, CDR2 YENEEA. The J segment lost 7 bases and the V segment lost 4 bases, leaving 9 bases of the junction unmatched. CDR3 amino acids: CASSSRQGWSGYTF. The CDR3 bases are TGTGCCAGCAGCTCAAGACAGGGTTGGTCTGGCTACACCTTC.

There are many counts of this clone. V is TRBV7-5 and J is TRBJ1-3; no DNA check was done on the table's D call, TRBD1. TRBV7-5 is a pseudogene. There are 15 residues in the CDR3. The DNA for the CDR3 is TGTGCCAGCAGCCAAGGACAGGGCGGCGGAAACACCATATATTTT. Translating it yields CASSQGQGGGNTIYF.

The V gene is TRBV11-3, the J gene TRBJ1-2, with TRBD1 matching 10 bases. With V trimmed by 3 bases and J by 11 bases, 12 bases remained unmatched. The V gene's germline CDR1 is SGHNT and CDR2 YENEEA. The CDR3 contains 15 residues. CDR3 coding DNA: TGTGCCAGCAGCTTCAATGGCTGGGACAGGGGTTTTTACACCTTC. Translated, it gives CASSFNGWDRGFYTF. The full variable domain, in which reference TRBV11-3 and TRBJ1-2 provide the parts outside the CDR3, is EAGVVQSPRYKIIEKKQPVAFWCNPISGHNTLYWYLQNLGQGPELLIRYENEEAVDDSQLPKDRFSAERLKGVDSTLKIQPAELGDSAVYLCASSFNGWDRGFYTFGSGTRLTVV.

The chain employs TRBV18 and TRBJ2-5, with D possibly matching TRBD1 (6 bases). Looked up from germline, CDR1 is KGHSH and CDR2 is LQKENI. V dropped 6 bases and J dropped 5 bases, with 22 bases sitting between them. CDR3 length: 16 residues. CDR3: CASSIAGVSAGETQYF. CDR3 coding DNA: TGTGCCAGCTCCATCGCAGGGGTTAGCGCGGGCGAGACCCAGTACTTC.

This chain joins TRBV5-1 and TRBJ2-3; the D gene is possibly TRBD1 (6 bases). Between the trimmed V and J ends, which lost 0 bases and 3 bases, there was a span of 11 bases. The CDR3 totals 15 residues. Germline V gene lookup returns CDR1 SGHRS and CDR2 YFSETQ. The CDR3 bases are TGCGCCAGCAGCTTGGCGGCAGGGGTAACAGATACGCAGTATTTT. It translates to CASSLAAGVTDTQYF.

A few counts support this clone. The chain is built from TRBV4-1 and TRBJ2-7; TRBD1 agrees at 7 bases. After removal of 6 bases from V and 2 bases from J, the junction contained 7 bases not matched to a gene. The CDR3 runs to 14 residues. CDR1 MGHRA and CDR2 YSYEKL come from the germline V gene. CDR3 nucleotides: TGCGCCAGCAGTCCAACAGGGGATACCTACGAGCAGTACTTC. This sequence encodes CASSPTGDTYEQYF.

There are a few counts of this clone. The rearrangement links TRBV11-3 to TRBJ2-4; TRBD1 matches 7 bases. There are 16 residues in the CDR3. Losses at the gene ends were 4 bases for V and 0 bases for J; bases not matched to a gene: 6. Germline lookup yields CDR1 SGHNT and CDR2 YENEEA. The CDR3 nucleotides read TGTGCCAGCAGCTCGGGACAGCTATTAGCCAAAAACATTCAGTACTTC. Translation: CASSSGQLLAKNIQYF.

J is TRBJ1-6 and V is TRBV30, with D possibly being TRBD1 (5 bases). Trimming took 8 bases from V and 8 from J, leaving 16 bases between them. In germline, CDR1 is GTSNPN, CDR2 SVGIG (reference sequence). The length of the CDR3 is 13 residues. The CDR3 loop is CAGGGTRYSPLHF. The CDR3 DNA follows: TGTGCCGGCGGCGGGACGAGATATTCACCCCTCCACTTT.

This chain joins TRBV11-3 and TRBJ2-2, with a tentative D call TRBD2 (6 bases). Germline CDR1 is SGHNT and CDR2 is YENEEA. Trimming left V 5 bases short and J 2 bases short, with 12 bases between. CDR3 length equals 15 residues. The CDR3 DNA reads TGTGCCAGCAGCACCGGGACTGGAAACACCGGGGAGCTGTTTTTT. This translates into CASSTGTGNTGELFF.

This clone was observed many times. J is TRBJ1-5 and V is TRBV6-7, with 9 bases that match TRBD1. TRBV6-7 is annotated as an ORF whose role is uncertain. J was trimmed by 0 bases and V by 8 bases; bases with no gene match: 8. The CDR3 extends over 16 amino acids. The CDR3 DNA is TGTGCCAGCGGAACCACAGGGGGCGATAGCAATCAGCCCCAGCATTTT. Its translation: CASGTTGGDSNQPQHF.

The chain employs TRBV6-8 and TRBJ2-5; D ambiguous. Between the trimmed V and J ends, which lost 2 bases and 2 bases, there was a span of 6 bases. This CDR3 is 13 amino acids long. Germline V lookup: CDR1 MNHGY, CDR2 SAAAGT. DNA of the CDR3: TGTGCCAGCAGTTACACAATGCAAGAGACCCAGTACTTC. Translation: CASSYTMQETQYF.

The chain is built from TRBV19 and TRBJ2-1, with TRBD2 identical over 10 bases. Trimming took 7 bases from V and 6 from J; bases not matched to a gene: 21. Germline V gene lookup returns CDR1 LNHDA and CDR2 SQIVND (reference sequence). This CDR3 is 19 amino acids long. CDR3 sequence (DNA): TGTGCCAGTACCCAATCTAGGGCTAGCGGGGGCTTCTTTGGCAATGAGCAGTTCTTC. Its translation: CASTQSRASGGFFGNEQFF.

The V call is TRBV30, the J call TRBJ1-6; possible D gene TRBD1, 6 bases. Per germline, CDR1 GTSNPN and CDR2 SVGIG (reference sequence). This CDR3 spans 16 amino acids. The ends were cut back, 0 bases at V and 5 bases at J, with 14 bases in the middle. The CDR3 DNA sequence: TGTGCCTGGAGTGTACTTGGAACAGGGAATAATTCACCCCTCCACTTT. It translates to CAWSVLGTGNNSPLHF.

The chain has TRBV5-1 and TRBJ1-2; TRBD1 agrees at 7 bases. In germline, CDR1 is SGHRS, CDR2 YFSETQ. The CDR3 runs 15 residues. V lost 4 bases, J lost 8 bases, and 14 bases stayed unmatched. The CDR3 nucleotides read TGCGCCAGCAGCCCGCGGACAGGCCGGGGTAGCGGCTACACCTTC. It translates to CASSPRTGRGSGYTF.

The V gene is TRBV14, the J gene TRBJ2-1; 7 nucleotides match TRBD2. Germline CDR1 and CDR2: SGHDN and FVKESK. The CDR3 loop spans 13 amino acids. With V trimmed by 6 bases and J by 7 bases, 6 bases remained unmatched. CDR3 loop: CASRREWANEQFF. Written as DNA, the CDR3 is TGTGCCAGCAGGCGGGAGTGGGCAAATGAGCAGTTCTTC.

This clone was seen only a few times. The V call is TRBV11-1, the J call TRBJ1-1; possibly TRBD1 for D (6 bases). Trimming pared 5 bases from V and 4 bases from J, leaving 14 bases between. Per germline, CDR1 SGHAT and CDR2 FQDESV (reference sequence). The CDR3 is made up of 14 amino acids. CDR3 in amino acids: CASSPHRDGTEAFF. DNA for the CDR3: TGTGCCAGCAGCCCACACAGGGATGGCACTGAAGCTTTCTTT. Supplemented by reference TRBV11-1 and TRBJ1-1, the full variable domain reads EAEVAQSPRYKITEKSQAVAFWCDPISGHATLYWYRQILGQGPELLVQFQDESVVDDSQLPKDRFSAERLKGVDSTLKIQPAELGDSAMYLCASSPHRDGTEAFFGQGTRLTVV.